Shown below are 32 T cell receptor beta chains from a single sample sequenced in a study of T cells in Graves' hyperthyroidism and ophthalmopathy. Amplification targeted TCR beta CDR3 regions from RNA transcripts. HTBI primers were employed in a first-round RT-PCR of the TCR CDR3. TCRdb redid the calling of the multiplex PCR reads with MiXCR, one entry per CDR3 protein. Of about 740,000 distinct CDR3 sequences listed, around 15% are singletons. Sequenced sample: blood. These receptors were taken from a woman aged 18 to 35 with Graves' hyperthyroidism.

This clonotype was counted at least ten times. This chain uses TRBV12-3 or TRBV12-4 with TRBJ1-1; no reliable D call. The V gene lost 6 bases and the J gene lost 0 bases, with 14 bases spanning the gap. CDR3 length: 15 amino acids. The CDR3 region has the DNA TGTGCCAGCAGCTTACCCCATTCCTTGAACACTGAAGCTTTCTTT. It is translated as CASSLPHSLNTEAFF.

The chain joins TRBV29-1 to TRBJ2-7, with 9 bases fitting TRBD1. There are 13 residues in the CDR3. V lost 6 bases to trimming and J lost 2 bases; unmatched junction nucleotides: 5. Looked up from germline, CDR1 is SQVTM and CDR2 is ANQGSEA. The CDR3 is CSVSGQGTYEQYF. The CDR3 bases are TGCAGCGTCTCGGGACAGGGCACCTACGAGCAGTACTTC.

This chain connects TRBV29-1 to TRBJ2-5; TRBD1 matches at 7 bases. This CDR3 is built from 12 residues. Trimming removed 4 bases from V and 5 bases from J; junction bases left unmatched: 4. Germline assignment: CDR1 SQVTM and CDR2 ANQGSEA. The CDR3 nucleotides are TGCAGCGTTGTTAGGGGGCTGGAGACCCAGTACTTC. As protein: CSVVRGLETQYF. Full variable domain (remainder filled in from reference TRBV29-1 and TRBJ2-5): SAVISQKPSRDICQRGTSLTIQCQVDSQVTMMFWYRQQPGQSLTLIATANQGSEATYESGFVIDKFPISRPNLTFSTLTVSNMSPEDSSIYLCSVVRGLETQYFGPGTRLLVL.

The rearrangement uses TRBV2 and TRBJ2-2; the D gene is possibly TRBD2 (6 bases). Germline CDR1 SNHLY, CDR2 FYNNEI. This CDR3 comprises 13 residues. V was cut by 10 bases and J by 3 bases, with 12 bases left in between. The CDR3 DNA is TGTGCCATCCCTCGGAGGGACACCGGGGAGCTGTTTTTT. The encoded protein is CAIPRRDTGELFF.

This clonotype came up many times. The CDR3 is CAWSVGLDGDEQFF. The CDR3 nucleotides are TGTGCCTGGAGTGTAGGTCTTGATGGGGATGAGCAGTTCTTC. The chain has TRBV30 and TRBJ2-1, with D unclear. V lost 0 bases, J lost 8 bases, and 14 bases lay in between. This CDR3 has 14 residues. CDR1 is GTSNPN, CDR2 SVGIG, per germline (reference sequence).

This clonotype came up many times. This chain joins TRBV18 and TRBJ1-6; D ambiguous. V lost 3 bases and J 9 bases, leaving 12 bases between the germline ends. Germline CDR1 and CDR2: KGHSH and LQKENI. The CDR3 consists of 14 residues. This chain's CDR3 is CASSPRKVGSPLHF. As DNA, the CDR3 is TGTGCCAGCTCACCGAGGAAAGTGGGTTCACCCCTCCACTTT.

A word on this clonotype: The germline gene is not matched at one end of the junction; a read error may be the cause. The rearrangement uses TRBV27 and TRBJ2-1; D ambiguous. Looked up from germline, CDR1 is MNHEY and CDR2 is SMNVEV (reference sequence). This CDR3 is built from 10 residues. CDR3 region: CASSFHEQLF. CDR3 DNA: TGTGCCAGCAGTTTCCATGAGCAGCTCTTC.

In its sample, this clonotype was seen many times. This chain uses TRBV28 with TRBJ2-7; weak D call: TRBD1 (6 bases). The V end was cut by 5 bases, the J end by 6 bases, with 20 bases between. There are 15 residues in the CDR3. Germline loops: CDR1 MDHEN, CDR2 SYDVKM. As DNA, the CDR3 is TGTGCCAGCAGTACGCCCTGGGGGCCCGTGATCGAGCAGTACTTC. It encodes CASSTPWGPVIEQYF.

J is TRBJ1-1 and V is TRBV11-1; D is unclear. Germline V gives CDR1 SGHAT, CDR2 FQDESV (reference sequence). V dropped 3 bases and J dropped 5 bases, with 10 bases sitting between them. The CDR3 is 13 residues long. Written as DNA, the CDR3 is TGTGCCAGCAGCTTCGAAAAAGGGACTGAAGCTTTCTTT. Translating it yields CASSFEKGTEAFF.

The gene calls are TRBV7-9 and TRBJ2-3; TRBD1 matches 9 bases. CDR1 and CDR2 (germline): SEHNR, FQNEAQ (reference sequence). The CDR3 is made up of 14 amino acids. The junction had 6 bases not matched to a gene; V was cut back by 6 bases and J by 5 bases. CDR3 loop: CASSYRQGEDTQYF. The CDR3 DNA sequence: TGTGCCAGCAGTTATCGACAGGGGGAAGATACGCAGTATTTT.

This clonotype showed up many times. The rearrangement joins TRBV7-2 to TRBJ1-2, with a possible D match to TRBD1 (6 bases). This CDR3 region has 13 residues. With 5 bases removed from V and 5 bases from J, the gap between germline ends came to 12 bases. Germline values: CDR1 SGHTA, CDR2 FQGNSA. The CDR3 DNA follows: TGTGCCAGCAGCCCGGACAGACAGTATGGCTACACCTTC. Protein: CASSPDRQYGYTF. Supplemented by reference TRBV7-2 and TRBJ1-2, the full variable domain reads GAGVSQSPSNKVTEKGKDVELRCDPISGHTALYWYRQSLGQGLEFLIYFQGNSAPDKSGLPSDRFSAERTGGSVSTLTIQRTQQEDSAVYLCASSPDRQYGYTFGSGTRLTVV.

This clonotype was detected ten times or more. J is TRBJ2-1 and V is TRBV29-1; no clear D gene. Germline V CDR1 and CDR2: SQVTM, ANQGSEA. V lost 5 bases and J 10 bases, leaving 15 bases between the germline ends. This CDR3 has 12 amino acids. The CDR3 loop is CSVLRPPREQFF. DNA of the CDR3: TGCAGCGTTCTCCGCCCCCCTAGGGAGCAGTTCTTC.

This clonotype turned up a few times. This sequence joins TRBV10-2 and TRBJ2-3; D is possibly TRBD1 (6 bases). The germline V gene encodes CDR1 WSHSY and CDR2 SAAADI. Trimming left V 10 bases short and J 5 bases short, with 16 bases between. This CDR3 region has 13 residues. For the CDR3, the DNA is TGCGCCATTACAGGGCTAGCTCTAGATACGCAGTATTTT. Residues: CAITGLALDTQYF.

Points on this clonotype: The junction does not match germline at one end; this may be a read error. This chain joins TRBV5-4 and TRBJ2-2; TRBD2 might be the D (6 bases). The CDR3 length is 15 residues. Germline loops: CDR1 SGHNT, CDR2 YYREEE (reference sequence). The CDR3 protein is CASSFWQSHTGGLFF. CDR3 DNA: TGTGCCAGCAGCTTCTGGCAGTCGCATACCGGGGGGCTGTTTTTT.

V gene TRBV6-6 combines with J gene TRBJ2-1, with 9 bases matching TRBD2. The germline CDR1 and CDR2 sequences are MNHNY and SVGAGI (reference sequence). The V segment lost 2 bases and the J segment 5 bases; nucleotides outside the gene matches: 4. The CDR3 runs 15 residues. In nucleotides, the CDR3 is TGTGCCAGCAGTTACGTGGCTAGCGGGGACAATGAGCAGTTCTTC. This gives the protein CASSYVASGDNEQFF.

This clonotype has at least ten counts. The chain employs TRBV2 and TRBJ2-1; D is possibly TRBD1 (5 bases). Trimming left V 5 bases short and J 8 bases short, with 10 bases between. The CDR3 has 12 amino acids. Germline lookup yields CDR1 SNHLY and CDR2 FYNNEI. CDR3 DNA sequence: TGTGCCAGCAGTCAGCAGGGCGATGAGCAGTTCTTC. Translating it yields CASSQQGDEQFF.

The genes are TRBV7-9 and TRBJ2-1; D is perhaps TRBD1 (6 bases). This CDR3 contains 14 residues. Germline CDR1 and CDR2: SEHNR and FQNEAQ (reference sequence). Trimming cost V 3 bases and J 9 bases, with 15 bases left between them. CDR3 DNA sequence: TGTGCCAGCAGCTTCACAGGGACCCCCGGTGAGCAGTTCTTC. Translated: CASSFTGTPGEQFF. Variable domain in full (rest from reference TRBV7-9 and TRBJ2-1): DTGVSQNPRHKITKRGQNVTFRCDPISEHNRLYWYRQTLGQGPEFLTYFQNEAQLEKSRLLSDRFSAERPKGSFSTLEIQRTEQGDSAMYLCASSFTGTPGEQFFGPGTRLTVL.

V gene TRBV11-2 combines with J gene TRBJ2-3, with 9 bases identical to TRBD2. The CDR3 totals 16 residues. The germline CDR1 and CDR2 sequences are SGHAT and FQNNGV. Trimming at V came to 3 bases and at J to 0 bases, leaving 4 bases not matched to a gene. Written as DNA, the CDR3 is TGTGCCAGCAGCTTGACTAGCGGTATTAGCACAGATACGCAGTATTTT. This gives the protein CASSLTSGISTDTQYF.

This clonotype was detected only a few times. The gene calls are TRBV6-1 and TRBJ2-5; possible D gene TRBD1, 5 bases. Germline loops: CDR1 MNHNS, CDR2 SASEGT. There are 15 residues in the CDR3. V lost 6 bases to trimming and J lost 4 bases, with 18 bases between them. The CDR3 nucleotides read TGTGCCAGCAGAAACCTACAGGTTACGGGAGAGACCCAGTACTTC. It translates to CASRNLQVTGETQYF.

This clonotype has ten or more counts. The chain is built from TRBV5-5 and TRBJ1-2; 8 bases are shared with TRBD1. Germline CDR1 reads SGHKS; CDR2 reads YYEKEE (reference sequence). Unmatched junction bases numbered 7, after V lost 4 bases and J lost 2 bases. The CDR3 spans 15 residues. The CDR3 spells CASSIDRGPNYGYTF. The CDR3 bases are TGTGCCAGCAGCATCGACAGGGGACCGAACTATGGCTACACCTTC.

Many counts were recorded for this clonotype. In DNA form, the CDR3 reads TGTGCCACCTTGAACACTGAAGCTTTCTTT. It codes for CATLNTEAFF. The chain links TRBV28 to TRBJ1-1; the D is unclear. Trimming took off 10 bases at V and 0 bases at J, with 3 bases between the two ends. Germline V gene sequence: CDR1 MDHEN, CDR2 SYDVKM. The CDR3 covers 10 residues.

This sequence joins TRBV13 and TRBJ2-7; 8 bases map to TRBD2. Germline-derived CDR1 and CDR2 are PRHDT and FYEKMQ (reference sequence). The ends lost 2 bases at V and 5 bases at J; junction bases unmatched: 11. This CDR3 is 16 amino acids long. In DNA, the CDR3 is TGTGCCAGCAGCTTAACTACCGGGACTAGTAGGGACGAGCAGTACTTC. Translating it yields CASSLTTGTSRDEQYF.

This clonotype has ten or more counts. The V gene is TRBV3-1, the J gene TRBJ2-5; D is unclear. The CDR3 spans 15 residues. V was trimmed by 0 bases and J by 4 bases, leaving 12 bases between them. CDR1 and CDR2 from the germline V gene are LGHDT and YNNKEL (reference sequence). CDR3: CASSQDRLPGETQYF. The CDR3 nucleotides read TGTGCCAGCAGCCAAGATCGCCTCCCGGGAGAGACCCAGTACTTC.

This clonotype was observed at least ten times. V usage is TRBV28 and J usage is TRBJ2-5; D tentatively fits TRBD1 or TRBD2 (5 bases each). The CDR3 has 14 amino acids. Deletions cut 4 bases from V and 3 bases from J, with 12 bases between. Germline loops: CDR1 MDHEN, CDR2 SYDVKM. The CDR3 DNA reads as TGTGCCAGCAGTTCCCCACTGGGGGAAGAGACCCAGTACTTC. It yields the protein CASSSPLGEETQYF.

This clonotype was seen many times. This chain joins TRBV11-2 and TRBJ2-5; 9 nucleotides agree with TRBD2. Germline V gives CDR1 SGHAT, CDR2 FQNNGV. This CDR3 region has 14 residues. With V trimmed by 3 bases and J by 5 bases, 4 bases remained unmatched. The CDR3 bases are TGTGCCAGCAGCTTTCTAGCGGGAAGGGAGACCCAGTACTTC. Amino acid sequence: CASSFLAGRETQYF.

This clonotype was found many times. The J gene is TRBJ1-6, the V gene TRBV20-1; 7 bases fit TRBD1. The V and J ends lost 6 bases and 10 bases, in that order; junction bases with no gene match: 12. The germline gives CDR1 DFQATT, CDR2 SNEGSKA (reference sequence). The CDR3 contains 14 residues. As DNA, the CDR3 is TGCAGTGCCGAGGGACAGACCGGGGCCTCACCCCTCCACTTT. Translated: CSAEGQTGASPLHF.

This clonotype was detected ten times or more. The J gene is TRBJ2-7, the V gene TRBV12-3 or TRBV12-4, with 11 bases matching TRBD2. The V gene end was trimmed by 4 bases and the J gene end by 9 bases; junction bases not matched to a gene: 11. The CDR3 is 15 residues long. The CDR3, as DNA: TGTGCCAGCAGTTCATTACTAGCGGGAGAAAAAGTGCAGTACTTC. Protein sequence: CASSSLLAGEKVQYF.

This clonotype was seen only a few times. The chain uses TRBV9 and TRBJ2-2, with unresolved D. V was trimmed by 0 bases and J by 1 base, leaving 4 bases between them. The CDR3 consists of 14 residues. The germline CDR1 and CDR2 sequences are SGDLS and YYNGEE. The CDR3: CASSVALNTGELFF. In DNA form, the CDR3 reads TGTGCCAGCAGCGTAGCCCTGAACACCGGGGAGCTGTTTTTT.

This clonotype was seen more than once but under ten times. The chain's CDR3 is CASTLGTGDFEAFF. In DNA form, the CDR3 reads TGTGCCAGCACCCTGGGGACAGGGGACTTTGAAGCTTTCTTT. This rearrangement joins TRBV7-8 to TRBJ1-1; 10 bases line up with TRBD1. The CDR3 loop spans 14 amino acids. Trimming removed 7 bases from V and 7 bases from J; junction bases left unmatched: 9. CDR1 and CDR2 (germline): SGHVS, FQNEAQ.

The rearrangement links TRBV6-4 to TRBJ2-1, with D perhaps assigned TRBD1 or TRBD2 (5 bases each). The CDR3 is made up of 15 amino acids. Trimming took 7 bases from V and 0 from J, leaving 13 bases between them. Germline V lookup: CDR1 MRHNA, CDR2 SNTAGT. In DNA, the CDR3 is TGTGCCAGCATTCGGGGCCCCAGCTCCTACAATGAGCAGTTCTTC. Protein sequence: CASIRGPSSYNEQFF.

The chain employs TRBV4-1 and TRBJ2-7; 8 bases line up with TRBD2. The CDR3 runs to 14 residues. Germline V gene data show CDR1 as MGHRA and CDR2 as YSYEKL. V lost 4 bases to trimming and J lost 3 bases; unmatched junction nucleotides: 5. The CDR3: CASSPLGTSYEQYF. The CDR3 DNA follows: TGCGCCAGCAGCCCCCTAGGGACTAGCTACGAGCAGTACTTC.

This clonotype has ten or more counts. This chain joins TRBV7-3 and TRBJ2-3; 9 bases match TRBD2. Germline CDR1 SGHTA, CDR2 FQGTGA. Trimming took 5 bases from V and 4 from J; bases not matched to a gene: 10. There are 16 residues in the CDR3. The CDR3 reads CASSEQGGGRADTQYF. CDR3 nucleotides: TGTGCCAGCAGCGAACAGGGCGGCGGGAGGGCAGATACGCAGTATTTT.